This T cell receptor (beta chain) originates from a study of T cell repertoires in cytomegalovirus infection. The wider study: Signatures in public TCR beta sequences pointed to both CMV infection and matching HLA type. Findings and limits, study-wide: CMV-specific TCR beta clonotypes restricted by HLA-C dominated the ex vivo response. Frequencies of public TCR beta families were cumulated, and this identified carriers of CMV plus the relevant HLA.

This clonotype was seen more than once but under ten times. Its antigen remains unknown. Each CDR3 protein is one row after TCRdb ran MiXCR on the reads. The repertoire includes over 150,000 distinct CDR3 sequences, about 18% of them detected once, and about 23% sits in the top ten. The germline V and J ends were trimmed by 4 bases and 2 bases, with 8 bases remaining between them. The CDR3 covers 12 residues. Germline CDR1 SQVTM, CDR2 ANQGSEA. Sequencing was done on a sample of CD8+ T cells from PBMCs. The sequence derives from a human donor in good health (CMV status not recorded). Some clones in this sample may be carry-over from other donors' samples. The chain is built from TRBV29-1 and TRBJ2-5; D is unresolved. As DNA, the CDR3 is TGCAGCGTTGTTCGGAGACAAGAGACCCAGTACTTC. Its protein product is CSVVRRQETQYF.